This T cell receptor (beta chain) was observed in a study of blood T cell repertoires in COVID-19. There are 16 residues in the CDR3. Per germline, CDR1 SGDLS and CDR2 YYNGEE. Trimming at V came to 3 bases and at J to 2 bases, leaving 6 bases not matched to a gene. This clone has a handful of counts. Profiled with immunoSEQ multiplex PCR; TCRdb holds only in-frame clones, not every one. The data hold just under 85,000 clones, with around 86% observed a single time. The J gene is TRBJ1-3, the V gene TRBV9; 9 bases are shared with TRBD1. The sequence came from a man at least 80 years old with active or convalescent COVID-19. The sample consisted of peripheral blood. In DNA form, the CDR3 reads TGTGCCAGCAGCGAGAGGGACAGGGCTCCTGGAAACACCATATATTTT. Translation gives CASSERDRAPGNTIYF.